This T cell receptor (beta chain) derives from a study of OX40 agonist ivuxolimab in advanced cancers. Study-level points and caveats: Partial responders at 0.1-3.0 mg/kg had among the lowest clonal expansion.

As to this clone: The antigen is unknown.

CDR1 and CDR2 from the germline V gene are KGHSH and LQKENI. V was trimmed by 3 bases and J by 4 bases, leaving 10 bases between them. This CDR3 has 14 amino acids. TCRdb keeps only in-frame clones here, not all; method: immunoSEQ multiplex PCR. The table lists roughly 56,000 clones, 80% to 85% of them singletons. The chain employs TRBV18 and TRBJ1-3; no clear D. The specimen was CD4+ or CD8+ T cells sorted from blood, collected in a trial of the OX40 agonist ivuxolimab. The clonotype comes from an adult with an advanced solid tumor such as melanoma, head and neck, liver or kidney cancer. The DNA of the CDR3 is TGTGCCAGCTCACCCGGGATGCGGGGAAACACCATATATTTT. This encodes CASSPGMRGNTIYF.